The rows below give T cell receptor beta chains drawn from one sample of a study of a mutant IDH1 vaccine in newly diagnosed glioma. The protocol was immunoSEQ multiplex PCR, while the TCRdb copy is restricted to in-frame clones and leaves out a portion. The data hold tens of thousands of clones, with 70% to 80% observed a single time. This sample comprised PBMCs, obtained from a glioma patient treated with radiotherapy, temozolomide or both. These receptor sequences come from a woman between 40 and 50 years old with glioma. Each CDR3 is given with its conserved first and last residue.

v_call	j_call	cdr3_aa
TRBV18	TRBJ1-2	CASSPQQGNYGYTF
TRBV18	TRBJ2-5	CASSPFSGETQYF
TRBV7-2	TRBJ2-7	CASSQGQGVDEQYF
TRBV27	TRBJ2-7	CASSYREGEQYF
TRBV5-6	TRBJ2-2	CASSRWDRGLIGELFF
TRBV18	TRBJ2-7	CASSPGKVGAYEQYF
TRBV2	TRBJ1-1	CASRTPQGTMNTEAFF
TRBV29-1	TRBJ2-3	CSGKGAQRGGTDTQYF
TRBV6-1	TRBJ1-1	CASSERGNTEAFF
TRBV7-6	TRBJ2-7	CASSSFTGMDEQYF
TRBV6-5	TRBJ2-7	CASSYRDGEFEQYF
TRBV2	TRBJ2-4	CASSPRGATWEDKNIQYF
TRBV6-5	TRBJ1-5	CASSDHRGGQPQHF
TRBV2	TRBJ2-1	CASSGTRTEQFF
TRBV6-5	TRBJ2-2	CASSWSGGGLGELFF
TRBV6-6	TRBJ1-2	CASSYGAGYTF
TRBV19	TRBJ2-7	CASSPVEGLTYEQYF
TRBV7-9	TRBJ1-6	CASSSLVYNSPLHF
TRBV19	TRBJ2-5	CASSPGLRRGQETQYF
TRBV5-4	TRBJ2-1	CASRDRGYNEQFF
TRBV6-5	TRBJ1-3	CASSYSGGAGNTIYF
TRBV6-5	TRBJ2-2	CASSYEQGFGGELFF
TRBV5-1	TRBJ1-4	CASRRQAERLGNEKLFF
TRBV12-5	TRBJ1-4	CASGLTTGGGEKLFF
TRBV6-1	TRBJ1-1	CASSGMDRGGTEAFF
TRBV5-1	TRBJ2-3	CASSLDRRLADQYF
TRBV7-2	TRBJ1-1	CASSNYRGTEAFF
TRBV6-5	TRBJ2-4	CASSYEPAPAKNIQYF
TRBV18	TRBJ2-5	CASSATEAQETQYF
TRBV7-9	TRBJ2-5	CASSLGLAGEETQYF
TRBV5-1	TRBJ1-4	CASKETSATNEKLFF
TRBV10-3	TRBJ1-2	CAISEDRLYGYTF
TRBV29-1	TRBJ2-7	CSARTQGYEQYF
TRBV6-5	TRBJ1-6	CASSYRQNYNSPLHF
TRBV7-2	TRBJ2-2	CASSLVGGARTGELFF
TRBV27	TRBJ2-7	CASSLSRNGYEQYF
TRBV9	TRBJ2-2	CASSVVTTSGELFF
TRBV9	TRBJ1-1	CASSLDSNTEAFF
TRBV5-1	TRBJ2-3	CASSLDRGADTQYF
TRBV19	TRBJ1-1	CASRPRNRGGWNTEAFF
TRBV15	TRBJ1-1	CATSRGGSGHLNTEAFF
TRBV4-1	TRBJ1-1	CASSQDLRARFTFF
TRBV4-3	TRBJ2-6	CASSQGQGALSGANVLTF
TRBV28	TRBJ2-7	CASSLMGQGVNEQYF
TRBV5-7	TRBJ1-4	CASSQTGLGEKLFF
TRBV14	TRBJ1-6	CASSQDPWKNSPLHF
TRBV9	TRBJ1-2	CASSTRTGGYTF
TRBV5-5	TRBJ1-5	CASSPSGGAGYQPQHF
TRBV5-4	TRBJ1-2	CASSLPAGYQTNYGYTF
TRBV9	TRBJ1-1	CASSVGGETEAFF
TRBV6-1	TRBJ2-7	CASSTRGVYEQYF
TRBV5-5	TRBJ2-7	CASSLTGASSYEQYF